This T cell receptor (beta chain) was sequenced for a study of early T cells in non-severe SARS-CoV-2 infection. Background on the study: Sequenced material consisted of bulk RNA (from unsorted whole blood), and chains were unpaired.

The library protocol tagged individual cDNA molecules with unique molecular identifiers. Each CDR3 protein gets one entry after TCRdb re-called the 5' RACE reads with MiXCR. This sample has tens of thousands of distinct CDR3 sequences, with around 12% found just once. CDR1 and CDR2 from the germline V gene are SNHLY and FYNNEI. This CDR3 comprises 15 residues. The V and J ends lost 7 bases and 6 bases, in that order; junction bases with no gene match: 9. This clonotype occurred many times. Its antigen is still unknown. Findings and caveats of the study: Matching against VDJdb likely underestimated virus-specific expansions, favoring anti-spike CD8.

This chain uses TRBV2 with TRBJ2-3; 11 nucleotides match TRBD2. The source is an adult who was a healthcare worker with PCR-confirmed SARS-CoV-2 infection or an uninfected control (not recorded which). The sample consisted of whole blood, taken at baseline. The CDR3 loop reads CASIISGGVLDTQYF. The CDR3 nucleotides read TGTGCCAGCATTATTAGCGGGGGGGTGTTGGATACGCAGTATTTT. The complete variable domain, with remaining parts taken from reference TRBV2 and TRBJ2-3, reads EPEVTQTPSHQVTQMGQEVILRCVPISNHLYFYWYRQILGQKVEFLVSFYNNEISEKSEIFDDQFSVERPDGSNFTLKIRSTKLEDSAMYFCASIISGGVLDTQYFGPGTRLTVL.